Here is one T cell receptor (beta chain) with its context. The sample originates from a study of cytomegalovirus exposure and HLA in healthy donors. In the PCR, 60 Vbeta and 13 Jbeta primers were used. Sequencing used immunoSEQ multiplex PCR; TCRdb keeps in-frame clones, though not all of them. The table has about 100,000 clones, about 74% seen once. The germline CDR1 and CDR2 sequences are KGHSH and LQKENI. The CDR3 totals 14 residues. V lost 9 bases to trimming and J lost 9 bases; unmatched junction nucleotides: 16. The chain joins TRBV18 to TRBJ2-5; the match to TRBD2 covers 7 bases. Sequencing input: PBMCs. The TCR originated in a woman aged 18 to 35 in good health and CMV-seropositive. The CDR3 DNA is TGTGCCAGTTTCACCGGGACTATTGGCGAGTCCCAGTACTTC. Protein: CASFTGTIGESQYF.